Listed below are T cell receptor beta chains from one sample, sequenced in a study of T cells expressing NK-cell markers. TCRdb reprocessed the 5' RACE reads, keeping one entry per CDR3 protein, no DNA. The sample totals about 370,000 distinct CDR3 sequences. The sample was blood T cells: a sorted CD56 or NKG2C T cell subset, CD4+ or CD8+ T cells, or bulk PBMC T cells (not recorded which). These receptors all come from a woman aged 45-60 years in good health. Both conserved end residues are part of each CDR3.

j_call	v_call	cdr3_aa
TRBJ2-1	TRBV5-1	CASSPNGRSGNEQFF
TRBJ1-5	TRBV20-1	CSARTGGDPFSNQPQHF
TRBJ2-7	TRBV20-1	CSARRLAGVWEQYF
TRBJ2-2	TRBV12-3/TRBV12-4	CASSLGLVKGGELFF
TRBJ2-3	TRBV6-5	CASSREAGVGTDTQYF
TRBJ2-7	TRBV25-1	CASSGRPLTYEQYF
TRBJ2-1	TRBV2	CASRVAGGVEQFF
TRBJ2-3	TRBV5-1	CASSFGDRAGADTQYF
TRBJ2-3	TRBV6-4	CASRRTSGGTDTQYF
TRBJ2-5	TRBV29-1	CSVLTGDLLETQYF
TRBJ2-1	TRBV20-1	CSARRVAGDGEQFF
TRBJ2-5	TRBV5-1	CASSPTSGRGGETQYF
TRBJ2-3	TRBV10-3	CAIGVGTPSTDTQYF
TRBJ2-3	TRBV5-1	CASSLGGAQGTDTQYF
TRBJ2-2	TRBV5-6	CASRPGLGSGELFF
TRBJ2-2	TRBV12-3/TRBV12-4	CASNRLAVNTGELFF
TRBJ1-5	TRBV23-1	CASKTKEQPNQPQHF
TRBJ1-5	TRBV6-5	CASRWGPNQPQHF
TRBJ2-1	TRBV20-1	CSARDEAGPGSEEFF
TRBJ2-1	TRBV3-1	CASSQQPGTSVTEQFF
TRBJ2-5	TRBV14	CASSLGQGHSQETQYF
TRBJ2-5	TRBV12-3/TRBV12-4	CASSSKIFGETQYF
TRBJ2-5	TRBV20-1	CSAKPPWEETQYF
TRBJ2-2	TRBV4-2	CASSQAPGSGRKVAGELFF
TRBJ2-4	TRBV12-3/TRBV12-4	CASNPGGRRAKNIQYF
TRBJ2-1	TRBV14	CASSQGAVQGKFF
TRBJ1-1	TRBV24-1	CATKETKTVSTEAFF
TRBJ2-5	TRBV24-1	CATSDSHGTIWEETQYF
TRBJ2-1	TRBV3-1	CASSQRTSGRGRSNEQFF
TRBJ2-2	TRBV9	CASSLPAGADGELFF
TRBJ2-7	TRBV4-1	CASSQPPGLALHEQYF
TRBJ1-1	TRBV5-5	CASSRTRTGQDTEAFF
TRBJ2-7	TRBV20-1	CSADNAASGSSYEQYF
TRBJ2-5	TRBV20-1	CSASGRGEETQYF
TRBJ2-7	TRBV5-5	CASSSPTGDTYEQYF
TRBJ2-6	TRBV12-3/TRBV12-4	CASGSGANVLTF
TRBJ2-2	TRBV5-1	CASAFQAAGELFF
TRBJ1-1	TRBV12-3/TRBV12-4	CASRLGTAANTEAFF
TRBJ1-5	TRBV12-3/TRBV12-4	CASRPRTGRNQPQHF
TRBJ2-1	TRBV4-1	CASSQDRAQFF
TRBJ2-3	TRBV7-7	CASSLLPAGLGGTDTQYF
TRBJ2-7	TRBV21-1	CASSMRQGSEQYF
TRBJ1-1	TRBV12-3/TRBV12-4	CASSFLEGTAGTEAFF
TRBJ2-1	TRBV6-1	CASGRSPSDIHNEQFF
TRBJ2-5	TRBV7-9	CASSGGASETQYF
TRBJ2-4	TRBV7-2	CASSRSWPEMGYF